The source of this T cell receptor beta chain is a study of PD-L1 blockade in urothelial cancer. This sample's time point: pretreatment peripheral blood. Individual patients had between 1 and 8 samples, taken pretreatment and on-treatment. Synthetically made TCR analog templates were put into each PCR as spikes. Using immunoSEQ multiplex PCR, the repertoire was profiled, and TCRdb retains in-frame clones only, with some absent. The table lists around 100,000 clones, more than 75% of them singletons. Germline CDR1 SGHVT, CDR2 SQSDAQ. CDR3 length: 16 residues. V gave up 1 base and J gave up 5 bases, with 18 bases separating them.

The J gene is TRBJ2-7, the V gene TRBV7-4; maybe TRBD2 (6 bases). Sequenced here: PBMCs, sampled around atezolizumab (anti-PD-L1) treatment. The sequence was collected from a man aged 55 to 70 with urothelial cancer. CDR3 nucleotide sequence: TGTGCCAGCAGCTTAGTGTACCTGGGACTTCGTGACGAGCAGTACTTC. Amino acid sequence: CASSLVYLGLRDEQYF.